One and the same sample provided the 10 T cell receptor beta chains below, sequenced in a study of STAT5B mutations in CD4+ large granular lymphocyte leukemia. The table came from immunoSEQ multiplex PCR; TCRdb's copy has only in-frame clones and leaves some out. Of some 51,000 clones listed, 80% to 85% are singletons. Sequences were obtained from CD4+ T cells from blood buffy coats. Receptors were obtained from a human donor in good health.

CDR3 amino acids: CASRPGESYGYTF. CDR3 nucleotides: TGTGCCAGCAGGCCCGGAGAGTCCTATGGCTACACCTTC. This chain uses TRBV7-3 with TRBJ1-2; D is unresolved. Per germline, CDR1 SGHTA and CDR2 FQGTGA. Trimming removed 6 bases at V and 4 bases at J, with 12 bases between. CDR3 length: 13 amino acids.

The chain employs TRBV2 and TRBJ1-5; TRBD1 aligns across 8 bases. The CDR3 has 15 amino acids. With 8 bases clipped from V and 0 bases from J, the junction kept 6 bases outside the gene matches. Germline-derived CDR1 and CDR2 are SNHLY and FYNNEI. CDR3 region: CASWGTGGSNQPQHF. DNA of the CDR3: TGTGCCAGCTGGGGAACAGGGGGTAGCAATCAGCCCCAGCATTTT.

This sequence joins TRBV7-3 and TRBJ1-1; maybe TRBD1 (5 bases). V was trimmed by 4 bases and J by 8 bases, leaving 14 bases between them. Germline CDR1 is SGHTA and CDR2 is FQGTGA. There are 13 residues in the CDR3. The CDR3 coding sequence is TGTGCCAGCAGCTCCTGGGACCGGGGAGAAGCTTTCTTT. The encoded protein is CASSSWDRGEAFF.

This chain uses TRBV2 with TRBJ1-5; D not resolved. CDR1 and CDR2 from the germline V gene are SNHLY and FYNNEI. The CDR3 loop spans 14 amino acids. V was cut by 5 bases and J by 6 bases, with 14 bases left in between. The CDR3 region has the DNA TGTGCCAGCAGTTACCGGGCCACGGGTCAGCCCCAGCATTTT. Protein: CASSYRATGQPQHF. Looking up the rest from reference TRBV2 and TRBJ1-5 gives the full variable domain: EPEVTQTPSHQVTQMGQEVILRCVPISNHLYFYWYRQILGQKVEFLVSFYNNEISEKSEIFDDQFSVERPDGSNFTLKIRSTKLEDSAMYFCASSYRATGQPQHFGDGTRLSIL.

The gene calls are TRBV5-1 and TRBJ1-6; 9 bases fit TRBD1. From germline, CDR1 is SGHRS and CDR2 YFSETQ. There are 15 residues in the CDR3. V was pared by 3 bases and J by 9 bases, with 7 bases of the junction left unmatched. The CDR3 loop is CASSSRTGGSSPLHF. CDR3 nucleotide sequence: TGCGCCAGCAGCTCACGAACAGGGGGCAGTTCACCCCTCCACTTT.

The chain combines TRBV7-3 with TRBJ2-2, with D perhaps being TRBD1 or TRBD2 (5 bases each). The germline gives CDR1 SGHTA, CDR2 FQGTGA. The CDR3 length is 15 residues. Deletions cut 6 bases from V and 1 base from J, with 12 bases between. DNA for the CDR3: TGTGCCAGCAGTCCGATGGGGGAGAACACCGGGGAGCTGTTTTTT. The encoded protein is CASSPMGENTGELFF.

The chain links TRBV5-1 to TRBJ2-3; 11 bases are a match to TRBD2. Trimming cost V 0 bases and J 1 base; bases outside gene matches: 4. Germline V gene sequence: CDR1 SGHRS, CDR2 YFSETQ. This CDR3 spans 17 amino acids. The CDR3 sequence is CASSLAGTSGRTDTQYF. CDR3 bases: TGCGCCAGCAGCTTGGCCGGGACTAGCGGACGCACAGATACGCAGTATTTT.

The chain is built from TRBV5-5 and TRBJ2-3; 12 bases are a match to TRBD2. The CDR3 spans 16 residues. Per germline, CDR1 SGHKS and CDR2 YYEKEE (reference sequence). The trim removed 2 bases at V and 2 bases at J, leaving 3 bases unmatched. This CDR3 reads CASSLGTSGLTDTQYF. CDR3 DNA: TGTGCCAGCAGCTTAGGGACTAGCGGGCTCACAGATACGCAGTATTTT. The full variable domain, with the rest looked up from reference TRBV5-5 and TRBJ2-3, is DAGVTQSPTHLIKTRGQQVTLRCSPISGHKSVSWYQQVLGQGPQFIFQYYEKEERGRGNFPDRFSARQFPNYSSELNVNALLLGDSALYLCASSLGTSGLTDTQYFGPGTRLTVL.

V usage is TRBV30 and J usage is TRBJ1-2, with D possibly TRBD1 on 5 matching bases. V was shortened by 0 bases and J by 6 bases, with 11 bases between the two germline ends. The germline V gene encodes CDR1 GTSNPN and CDR2 SVGIG (reference sequence). This CDR3 is built from 13 residues. DNA of the CDR3: TGTGCCTGGAGTGTAGTGGGGCCCGATGGCTACACCTTC. Translated, it gives CAWSVVGPDGYTF.

The chain employs TRBV7-3 and TRBJ2-3; weak D call: TRBD2 (7 bases). Germline lookup yields CDR1 SGHTA and CDR2 FQGTGA. CDR3 length: 15 residues. Trimming removed 2 bases at V and 7 bases at J, with 16 bases between. In DNA form, the CDR3 reads TGTGCCAGCAGCTTACAACAGGGAGGGCCTCATACGCAGTATTTT. This codes for CASSLQQGGPHTQYF.